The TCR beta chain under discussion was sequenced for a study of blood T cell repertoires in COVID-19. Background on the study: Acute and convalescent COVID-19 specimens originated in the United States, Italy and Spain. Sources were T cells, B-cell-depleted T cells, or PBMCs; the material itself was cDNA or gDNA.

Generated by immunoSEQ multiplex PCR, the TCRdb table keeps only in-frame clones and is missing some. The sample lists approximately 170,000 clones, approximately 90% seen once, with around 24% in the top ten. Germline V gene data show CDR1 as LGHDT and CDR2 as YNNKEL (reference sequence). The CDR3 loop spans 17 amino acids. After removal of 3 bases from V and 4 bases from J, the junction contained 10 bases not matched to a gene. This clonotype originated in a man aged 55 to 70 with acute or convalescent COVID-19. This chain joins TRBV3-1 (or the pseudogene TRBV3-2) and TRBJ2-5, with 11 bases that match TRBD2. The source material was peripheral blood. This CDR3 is CASSHPSGLAGGETQYF. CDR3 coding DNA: TGTGCCAGCAGCCACCCCTCGGGGCTAGCGGGGGGAGAGACCCAGTACTTC.